This entry concerns a single T cell receptor (beta chain). Its antigen is as yet unknown. This sample was included in a study of cytomegalovirus exposure and HLA in healthy donors. In the study overall: Among 150 million to 200 million T cells, an earlier analysis found roughly 100 million unique TCR beta sequences. Around 80 million unique TCRs from HLA-typed donors were held in an early data release. Whole-study findings and limits: Later on, an analysis tied approximately 17,000 TCR beta sequences to HLA alleles at 0.05 false discovery rate. Association of a missense DCLRE1C variant with TCR beta V- and J-gene trimming was reported in a later analysis.

The PCR had 60 Vbeta and 13 Jbeta primers. Libraries were prepared by immunoSEQ multiplex PCR; TCRdb keeps only in-frame clonotypes and omits some of them. The sample lists 110,000 to 150,000 clones, 75% to 80% occurring once. Germline CDR1 is GTSNPN and CDR2 is SVGIG (reference sequence). The junction had 5 bases not matched to a gene; V was cut back by 0 bases and J by 0 bases. This CDR3 is built from 16 residues. The sample was PBMCs. This chain joins TRBV30 and TRBJ1-5, with 7 bases matching TRBD1. The receptor was isolated from a woman aged 18-29 years in good health and CMV-seropositive. The CDR3 reads CAWSVKTGTSNQPQHF. In nucleotides, the CDR3 is TGTGCCTGGAGTGTAAAGACAGGGACTAGCAATCAGCCCCAGCATTTT.